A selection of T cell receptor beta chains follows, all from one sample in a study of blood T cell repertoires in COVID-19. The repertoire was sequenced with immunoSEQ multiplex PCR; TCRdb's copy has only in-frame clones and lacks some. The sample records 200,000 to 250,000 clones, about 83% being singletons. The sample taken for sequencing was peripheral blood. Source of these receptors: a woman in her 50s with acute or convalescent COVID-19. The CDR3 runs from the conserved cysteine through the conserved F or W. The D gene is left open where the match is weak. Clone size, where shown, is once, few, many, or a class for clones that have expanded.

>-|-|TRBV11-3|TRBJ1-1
TGTGCCAGCAGCTTAGGGGGGGAGGTAACTGAAGCTTTCTTT
CASSLGGEVTEAFF
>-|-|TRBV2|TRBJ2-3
TGTGCCAGCAGTGTTGGCCTTCCCCCGGATACGCAGTATTTT
CASSVGLPPDTQYF
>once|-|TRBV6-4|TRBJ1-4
TGTGCCAGCAGTGACATCGGCGGTGAAAAACTGTTTTTT
CASSDIGGEKLFF
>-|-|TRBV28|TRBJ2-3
TGTGCCAGCAGCCTGATACAGTCTACGAGCACAGATACGCAGTATTTT
CASSLIQSTSTDTQYF
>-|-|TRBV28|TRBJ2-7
TGTGCCAGCAGGTTGGGCACCGCCACCTACGAGCAGTACTTC
CASRLGTATYEQYF
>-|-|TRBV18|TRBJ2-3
TGTGCCAGCTCGCCCAGGTCGTTCCAGCCAAGCACAGATACGCAGTATTTT
CASSPRSFQPSTDTQYF
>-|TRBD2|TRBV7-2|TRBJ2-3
TGTGCCAGCAGCTTAGGGGGACTAGTACGTCCAGATACGCAGTATTTT
CASSLGGLVRPDTQYF
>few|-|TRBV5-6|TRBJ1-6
TGTGCCAGCAGCCCGGACGGGGGTGGCAATTCACCCCTCCACTTT
CASSPDGGGNSPLHF
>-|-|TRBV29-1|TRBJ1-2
TGCAGCGTTGAAACAGGGCTCTATGGCTACACCTTC
CSVETGLYGYTF
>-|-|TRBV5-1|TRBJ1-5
TGCGCCAGCAGTGTTGGTCTTCAGGGAGGGGATCAGCCCCAGCATTTT
CASSVGLQGGDQPQHF
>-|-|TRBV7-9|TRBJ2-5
TGTGCCAGCAGCTTAGCGGGAGGACGCCAAGAGACCCAGTACTTC
CASSLAGGRQETQYF
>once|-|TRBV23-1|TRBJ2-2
TGCGCCAGGGCACAGGGTGACACCGGGGAGCTGTTTTTT
CARAQGDTGELFF
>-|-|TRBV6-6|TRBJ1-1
TGTGCCAGCAGCACCCCACAGGGAATGATGACTGAAGCTTTCTTT
CASSTPQGMMTEAFF
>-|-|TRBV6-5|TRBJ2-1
TGTGCCAGCAGTTCGGACTCCTGGGACAATGAGCAGTTCTTC
CASSSDSWDNEQFF
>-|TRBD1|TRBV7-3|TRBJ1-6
TGTGCCAGCAGGGGACAGGGTGCTAATTCACCCCTCCACTTT
CASRGQGANSPLHF
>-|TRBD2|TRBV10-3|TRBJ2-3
TGTGCCATCAGTGATCGGGGACTAGCGGGCACAGATACGCAGTATTTT
CAISDRGLAGTDTQYF
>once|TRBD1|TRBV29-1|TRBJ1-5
TGCAGCGTTACGCTGGGACAGGGCGGGAATCAGCCCCAGCATTTT
CSVTLGQGGNQPQHF
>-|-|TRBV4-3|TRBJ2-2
TGCGCCAGCAGCCAGGGACTTCTCACCGGGGAGCTGTTTTTT
CASSQGLLTGELFF
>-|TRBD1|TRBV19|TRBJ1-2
TGTGCCAGTAACAGGGGCAACTATGGCTACACCTTC
CASNRGNYGYTF
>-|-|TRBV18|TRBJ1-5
TGTGCCAGCTCACCATCAGGGCCAATGAGCAATCAGCCCCAGCATTTT
CASSPSGPMSNQPQHF
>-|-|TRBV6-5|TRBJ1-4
TGTGCCAGCAGTCTCAGTGTAACTAATGAAAAACTGTTTTTT
CASSLSVTNEKLFF
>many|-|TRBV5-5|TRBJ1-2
TGTGCCAGCAGCTTGGCCTCGCAGGGTGAGGTCTATGGCTACACCTTC
CASSLASQGEVYGYTF
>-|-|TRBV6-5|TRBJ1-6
TGTGCCAGCCGTCCGATGGGCTCACCCCTCCACTTT
CASRPMGSPLHF
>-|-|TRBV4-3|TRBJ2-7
TGCGCCAGCAGCCAAGGACTAGGAGGGTCCTACGAGCAGTACTTC
CASSQGLGGSYEQYF
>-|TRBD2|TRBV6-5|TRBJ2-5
TGTGCCAGCAGTCCGGGGGGGGAGACCCAGTACTTC
CASSPGGETQYF
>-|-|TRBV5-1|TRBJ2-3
TGCGCCAGCAGCGCATTCGCCGACAGAACAGATACGCAGTATTTT
CASSAFADRTDTQYF
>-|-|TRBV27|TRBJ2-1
TGTGCCAGCAACGTAGACAGTCAATTCTACAATGAGCAGTTCTTC
CASNVDSQFYNEQFF
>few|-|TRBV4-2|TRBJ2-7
TGTGCCAGCAGCCAAGAGGGAGCTAGCGCCTCCTACGAGCAGTACTTC
CASSQEGASASYEQYF
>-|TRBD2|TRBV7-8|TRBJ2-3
TGTGCCAGCAGCTTAGACTCGCGGGGGACAGATACGCAGTATTTT
CASSLDSRGTDTQYF
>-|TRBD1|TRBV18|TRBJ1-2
TGTGCCAGCTCACCCAACGGACAGGGGGACTATGGCTACACCTTC
CASSPNGQGDYGYTF
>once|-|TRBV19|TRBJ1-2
TGTGCCAGTAGTATACGCGGGGCGGGATCTCTCACGGACTATGGCTACACCTTC
CASSIRGAGSLTDYGYTF
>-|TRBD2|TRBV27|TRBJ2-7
TGTGCCAGCAGTTTACACGGACTAGCGGGAGGGACCTACGAGCAGTACTTC
CASSLHGLAGGTYEQYF
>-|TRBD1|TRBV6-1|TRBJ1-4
TGTGCCAGCAGTGAAGAGTTCTTGGAGGGGGCGGGTGAAAAACTGTTTTTT
CASSEEFLEGAGEKLFF
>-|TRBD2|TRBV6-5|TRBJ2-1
TGTGCCAGCGCGGGAGGGCCCTCCTACAATGAGCAGTTCTTC
CASAGGPSYNEQFF
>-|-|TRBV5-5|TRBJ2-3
TGTGCCAGCAGCTTACCGACAGGCACAGATACGCAGTATTTT
CASSLPTGTDTQYF
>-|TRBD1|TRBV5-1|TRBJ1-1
TGCGCCAGCGGGACAGGGGCGAACACTGAAGCTTTCTTT
CASGTGANTEAFF
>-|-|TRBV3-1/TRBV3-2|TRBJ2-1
TGTGCCAGCAGCCAAGTAGGGGTTCAGTCCTACAATGAGCAGTTCTTC
CASSQVGVQSYNEQFF
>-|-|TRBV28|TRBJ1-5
TGTGCCAGCAGTCCGACAGAAAATAGCAATCAGCCCCAGCATTTT
CASSPTENSNQPQHF
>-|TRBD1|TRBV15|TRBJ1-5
TGTGCCACCAGCAGAGACCTAGGACAGGGGAATCAGCCCCAGCATTTT
CATSRDLGQGNQPQHF
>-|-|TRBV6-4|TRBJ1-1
TGTGCCAGCAGTGTGGGGCAATGGACTGAAGCTTTCTTT
CASSVGQWTEAFF
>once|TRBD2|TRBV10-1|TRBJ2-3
TGCGCCAGCAGTGATATAGCGGGACGAAGCACAGATACGCAGTATTTT
CASSDIAGRSTDTQYF
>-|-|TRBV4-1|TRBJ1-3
TGCGCCAGCAGCCAAGATGGGGGGACGATCAGTTCTCGAAACACCATATATTTT
CASSQDGGTISSRNTIYF
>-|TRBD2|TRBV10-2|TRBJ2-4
TGCGCCAGCAGTCAGTCTAGCGGGGGGGGTTTAGCCAAAAACATTCAGTACTTC
CASSQSSGGGLAKNIQYF
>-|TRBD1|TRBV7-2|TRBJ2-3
TGTGCCAGCAGCCAGGGACAGGGGTACGCAGATACGCAGTATTTT
CASSQGQGYADTQYF
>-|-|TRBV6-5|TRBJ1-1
TGTGCCAGCAGTTCTATTAACAGGGTCTGGTGGGCTTTCTTT
CASSSINRVWWAFF
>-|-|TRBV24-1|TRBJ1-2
TGTGCCACCAGTGAGGGGGCGACATATGGCTACACCTTC
CATSEGATYGYTF
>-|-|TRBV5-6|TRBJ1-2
TGTGCCAGCAGCTTGTCCGACAGTGGCTACACCTTC
CASSLSDSGYTF
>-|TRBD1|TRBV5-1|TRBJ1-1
TGCGCCAGCAGCTATTTGACAGGGGCGAACACTGAAGCTTTCTTT
CASSYLTGANTEAFF
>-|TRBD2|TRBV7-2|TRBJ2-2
TGTGCCAGCAGCTTAGCGAGACTAGCGGGGACGAACACCGGGGAGCTGTTTTTT
CASSLARLAGTNTGELFF
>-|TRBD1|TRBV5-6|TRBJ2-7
TGTGCCAGCAGACGGTGGGTCGGGACAGGGAGGTACTACGAGCAGTACTTC
CASRRWVGTGRYYEQYF
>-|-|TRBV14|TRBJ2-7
TGTGCCAGCACACCGGGACACTCCTACGAGCAGTACTTC
CASTPGHSYEQYF
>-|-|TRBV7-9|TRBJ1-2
TGTGCCAGCAGCGCCCGGGGGGCTAGTGGCTACACCTTC
CASSARGASGYTF
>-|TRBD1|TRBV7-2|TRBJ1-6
TGTGCCAGCAGCTTCGACAGGGTATATAATTCACCCCTCCACTTT
CASSFDRVYNSPLHF
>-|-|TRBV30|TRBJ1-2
TGTGCCTGGACCAGGGTAAACTATGGCTACACCTTC
CAWTRVNYGYTF